This TCR beta chain was found in a study of blood T cell repertoires in COVID-19. Study at large: The origin of the acute and convalescent COVID-19 samples was the United States, Italy and Spain.

Authors' analysis steps: Reference gene primers were amplified, and this amplification served to estimate nucleated cell counts. The data were produced by immunoSEQ multiplex PCR, yet TCRdb's version contains in-frame clones alone and is incomplete. V and J calls and clone size are those listed in that table; D and trimming were worked out from the DNA. The sample carries about 88,000 clones, 85% to 95% recorded once. This clone was detected only once. This CDR3 spans 15 amino acids. Germline V gene data show CDR1 as MGHRA and CDR2 as YSYEKL. V trimming: 4 bases; J trimming: 3 bases; junction bases outside the gene matches: 9.

The chain joins TRBV4-1 to TRBJ2-7; 7 bases match TRBD2. Specimen: peripheral blood. This clonotype was sampled from a man in his sixties with acute or convalescent COVID-19. The CDR3 loop is CASSRERELNYEQYF. CDR3 bases: TGCGCCAGCAGCCGTGAGCGGGAATTGAACTACGAGCAGTACTTC.